The 10 T cell receptor beta chains listed next were all sequenced from one sample in a study of radiation and T cells in renal cell carcinoma. Stated time point: blood 4 weeks post-SBRT, at nephrectomy. Documented treatment: 15 Gy SBRT to primary tumor, nephrectomy 4 weeks later. TCRdb's copy holds only in-frame clones and misses some; the assay was immunoSEQ multiplex PCR. Of 25,000 to 40,000 clones listed, over 75% were seen once; the top ten hold approximately 30%. The sequencing here drew on blood, taken from a patient whose treatment included radiotherapy and nephrectomy. These receptors were collected from a man aged 55 to 69 with renal cell carcinoma.

This chain uses TRBV27 with TRBJ1-4, with TRBD1 as a possible D gene (5 bases). Trimming took off 5 bases at V and 8 bases at J, with 12 bases between the two ends. Germline V gene sequence: CDR1 MNHEY, CDR2 SMNVEV (reference sequence). The length of the CDR3 is 13 residues. The CDR3 reads CASSLGEREKLFF. CDR3 sequence (DNA): TGTGCCAGCAGTCTAGGGGAACGGGAAAAACTGTTTTTT.

The V call is TRBV7-9, the J call TRBJ2-7, with 7 bases identical to TRBD2. This CDR3 region has 14 residues. V was pared by 3 bases and J by 2 bases, with 4 bases of the junction left unmatched. From germline, CDR1 is SEHNR and CDR2 FQNEAQ (reference sequence). As DNA, the CDR3 is TGTGCCAGCAGCTTGAAGGGAGGGCCCTACGAGCAGTACTTC. Encoded protein: CASSLKGGPYEQYF.

The chain combines TRBV9 with TRBJ2-7, with TRBD1 matching 7 bases. This CDR3 contains 15 residues. CDR1 and CDR2 from the germline V gene are SGDLS and YYNGEE. The V segment lost 1 base and the J segment 4 bases; nucleotides outside the gene matches: 8. The CDR3 nucleotides read TGTGCCAGCAGCGTAAGGGCAGGGGGTTGGTACGAGCAGTACTTC. Residues: CASSVRAGGWYEQYF.

The chain links TRBV7-6 to TRBJ2-7; 9 positions match TRBD1. With V trimmed by 5 bases and J by 3 bases, 5 bases remained unmatched. The CDR3 is 14 amino acids. Germline loops: CDR1 SGHVS, CDR2 FNYEAQ. Here the CDR3 DNA reads TGTGCCAGCAGCCCGGACAGGGGAAGCTACGAGCAGTACTTC. Encoded protein: CASSPDRGSYEQYF.

V gene TRBV7-3 combines with J gene TRBJ2-2; D perhaps matches TRBD2 (6 bases). The germline V and J ends were trimmed by 4 bases and 4 bases, with 10 bases remaining between them. Germline values: CDR1 SGHTA, CDR2 FQGTGA. The CDR3 has 14 amino acids. CDR3 DNA: TGTGCCAGCAGCTCCACGGGAGCCACCGGGGAGCTGTTTTTT. Residues: CASSSTGATGELFF.

This clone has a handful of counts. The V gene is TRBV10-3, the J gene TRBJ1-1, with no clear D. In germline, CDR1 is ENHRY, CDR2 SYGVKD. There are 14 residues in the CDR3. V was pared by 2 bases and J by 3 bases, with 10 bases between. The CDR3 sequence is CAISEIRVDTEAFF. The DNA for the CDR3 is TGTGCCATCAGTGAGATTCGGGTCGACACTGAAGCTTTCTTT.

The J gene is TRBJ2-7, the V gene TRBV30, with D possibly TRBD1 on 6 matching bases. The CDR3 consists of 14 residues. Germline V lookup: CDR1 GTSNPN, CDR2 SVGIG (reference sequence). The V gene lost 8 bases and the J gene lost 2 bases, with 19 bases spanning the gap. The CDR3 protein is CAIKGTGWPYEQYF. The CDR3 bases are TGTGCCATCAAGGGCACAGGGTGGCCCTACGAGCAGTACTTC.

The rearrangement joins TRBV14 to TRBJ2-7; D is unresolved. The CDR3 consists of 17 residues. The V gene's germline CDR1 is SGHDN and CDR2 FVKESK. Trimming shortened V by 1 base and J by 2 bases, and 18 bases separated the two germline ends. DNA of the CDR3: TGTGCCAGCAGCCAAGGGTTCTGGGAACTAAAAACCTACGAGCAGTACTTC. As protein: CASSQGFWELKTYEQYF.

This chain connects TRBV7-2 to TRBJ2-1; 11 bases match TRBD1. The CDR3 contains 17 residues. CDR1 is SGHTA, CDR2 FQGNSA, per germline. The trim removed 1 base at V and 2 bases at J, leaving 4 bases unmatched. DNA for the CDR3: TGTGCCAGCAGCTTAGTCCCGGGACAGGGGGCCTACAATGAGCAGTTCTTC. This sequence encodes CASSLVPGQGAYNEQFF.

This clone was seen a few times. The chain carries TRBV4-2 and TRBJ2-3; possibly TRBD1 for D (5 bases). Looked up from germline, CDR1 is LGHNA and CDR2 is YNFKEQ. This CDR3 has 18 amino acids. The V and J ends lost 0 bases and 1 base respectively, with 17 bases between them. CDR3 coding DNA: TGTGCCAGCAGCCAAGATAGTAGGGGCCCTTCTGGCACAGATACGCAGTATTTT. It is translated as CASSQDSRGPSGTDTQYF.